This T cell receptor beta chain was sequenced for a study of T cell responses to AZD1222 COVID-19 vaccine. Study results and caveats: Donors were mostly white British, more females; clonal diversity possibly underestimated. Among AZD1222 vaccinees, only 5 or 6 were seropositive at baseline. Only after the peak T cell response were repertoires sampled.

With regard to this clone: Its antigen is as yet unknown.

The CDR3 length is 12 residues. Trimming took off 3 bases at V and 1 base at J, with 1 base between the two ends. Measured with immunoSEQ multiplex PCR; TCRdb has only the in-frame clones, and not every one. The profile covers around 110,000 clones, with around nine tenths appearing a single time and approximately 10% taken by the ten largest. Source: peripheral blood, taken on day 0 of AZD1222 vaccination. The origin of this receptor is an adult in good health. The chain joins TRBV12-3 or TRBV12-4 to TRBJ1-5; D remains ambiguous. CDR3 coding DNA: TGTGCCAGCAGTTTCAGCAATCAGCCCCAGCATTTT. Encoded protein: CASSFSNQPQHF.